The rows below give T cell receptor beta chains drawn from one sample of a study of PD-1 blockade in classical Hodgkin lymphoma. Clones were sequenced by immunoSEQ multiplex PCR, and TCRdb holds only the in-frame ones, with some missing. This table holds tens of thousands of clones, about 80% found once. The source was peripheral blood mononuclear cells (PBMCs), collected before the fourth cycle of nivolumab. The receptor source for this set is a human donor with classical Hodgkin lymphoma. CDR3s include the opening cysteine and the closing phenylalanine or tryptophan. The D gene is left open where the match is weak. Some rows have no size entry. The others give once, few or many, or a class for an expanded clone.

v_call	d_call	clone_size	j_call	cdr3_aa	cdr3_nt
TRBV5-1	TRBD2	NA	TRBJ2-1	CASSLNIAGPYNEQFF	TGCGCCAGCAGCTTAAATATAGCGGGGCCCTACAATGAGCAGTTCTTC
TRBV2	TRBD2	NA	TRBJ2-2	CASSEVRLAGGNTGELFF	TGTGCCAGCAGTGAAGTGCGACTAGCGGGAGGGAACACCGGGGAGCTGTTTTTT
TRBV18	NA	NA	TRBJ1-4	CASSPGPQPSTNEKLFF	TGTGCCAGCTCTCCGGGCCCTCAACCTTCAACTAATGAAAAACTGTTTTTT
TRBV10-3	TRBD1	NA	TRBJ2-7	CAISPRTGDYEQYF	TGTGCCATCAGTCCTAGGACAGGAGACTACGAGCAGTACTTC
TRBV20-1	NA	NA	TRBJ1-2	CSARGIYGYTF	TGCAGTGCTAGAGGGATCTATGGCTACACCTTC
TRBV5-6	NA	NA	TRBJ2-7	CASNLGRATGEQYF	TGTGCCAGCAACTTAGGCAGGGCTACGGGCGAGCAGTACTTC
TRBV28	TRBD1	NA	TRBJ1-2	CASSLQPGQGDYGYTF	TGTGCCAGCAGTCTCCAGCCGGGACAGGGTGACTATGGCTACACCTTC
TRBV4-2	TRBD2	NA	TRBJ2-5	CASSQVASGSQQETQYF	TGTGCCAGCAGCCAAGTGGCTAGCGGGAGCCAACAAGAGACCCAGTACTTC
TRBV5-5	NA	NA	TRBJ1-2	CASSFFGQNYGYTF	TGTGCCAGCAGCTTTTTCGGACAGAACTATGGCTACACCTTC
TRBV6-6	TRBD1	NA	TRBJ2-5	CASSPRATGEGTQYF	TGTGCCAGCAGCCCTCGGGCTACAGGGGAAGGGACCCAGTACTTC
TRBV15	TRBD2	NA	TRBJ2-5	CATSRKRTSGSRYQETQYF	TGTGCCACCAGCAGGAAAAGGACTAGCGGGTCGCGATACCAAGAGACCCAGTACTTC
TRBV4-3	NA	NA	TRBJ1-6	CASSQDLADSPLHF	TGCGCCAGCAGCCAAGATTTAGCGGATTCACCCCTCCACTTT
TRBV29-1	NA	NA	TRBJ2-3	CSVAGSPTDTQYF	TGCAGCGTTGCCGGTAGTCCCACAGATACGCAGTATTTT
TRBV30	TRBD2	NA	TRBJ2-1	CALGAGAYNEQFF	TGTGCCTTGGGCGCGGGAGCTTACAATGAGCAGTTCTTC
TRBV28	TRBD1	NA	TRBJ1-3	CASSEDRISGNTIYF	TGTGCCAGCAGTGAGGACAGGATCTCTGGAAACACCATATATTTT
TRBV7-3	NA	NA	TRBJ2-7	CASSRAVALDSYEQYF	TGTGCCAGCAGCCGGGCGGTGGCGCTGGATTCCTACGAGCAGTACTTC
TRBV2	NA	NA	TRBJ1-6	CASSDVTTAYNSPLHF	TGTGCCAGCAGTGATGTTACGACAGCCTATAATTCACCCCTCCACTTT
TRBV7-9	NA	NA	TRBJ2-5	CASSLDGETQYF	TGTGCCAGCAGCTTAGACGGGGAGACCCAGTACTTC
TRBV5-1	TRBD2	NA	TRBJ2-1	CASSSGTSGKYNEQFF	TGCGCCAGCAGCTCCGGGACTAGCGGGAAATACAATGAGCAGTTCTTC
TRBV5-4	NA	NA	TRBJ2-3	CASSLNRGGFAEDTQYF	TGTGCCAGCAGCTTGAACAGGGGAGGATTTGCGGAAGATACGCAGTATTTT
TRBV5-1	NA	few	TRBJ1-1	CASSLLQGLGNTEAFF	TGCGCCAGCAGCTTACTCCAGGGCTTGGGGAACACTGAAGCTTTCTTT
TRBV14	NA	NA	TRBJ2-5	CASSLHRAETQYF	TGTGCCAGCAGCCTCCACAGGGCGGAGACCCAGTACTTC
TRBV28	TRBD2	NA	TRBJ2-7	CASSPRDYPNSYEQYF	TGTGCCAGCAGTCCGCGGGACTACCCTAACTCCTACGAGCAGTACTTC
TRBV7-2	NA	NA	TRBJ1-2	CASSPQIRSYGYTF	TGTGCCAGCAGCCCCCAAATACGGAGCTATGGCTACACCTTC
TRBV9	TRBD1	NA	TRBJ2-7	CASSREDRVYEQYF	TGTGCCAGCAGCAGGGAGGACAGGGTCTACGAGCAGTACTTC
TRBV7-9	TRBD2	NA	TRBJ2-5	CASSLLAGRETQYF	TGTGCCAGCAGCCTACTAGCGGGGCGGGAGACCCAGTACTTC
TRBV30	NA	NA	TRBJ1-4	CAWSSRGMGEKLFF	TGTGCCTGGAGCTCAAGGGGGATGGGTGAAAAACTGTTTTTT
TRBV10-2	NA	few	TRBJ1-2	CASSDPIYGYTF	TGCGCCAGCAGTGATCCCATCTATGGCTACACCTTC
TRBV5-1	NA	NA	TRBJ2-5	CASSSEGWETQYF	TGCGCCAGCAGTTCGGAGGGATGGGAGACCCAGTACTTC
TRBV11-3	NA	NA	TRBJ2-7	CASSLVTGTFYEQYF	TGTGCCAGCAGCTTAGTCACCGGGACTTTCTACGAGCAGTACTTC